The 4 T cell receptor beta chains in this list originate from one sample, sequenced in a study of T cells after yellow fever vaccination (dated by TCRdb to the late 2010s). The library was prepared using 5' RACE. Sequencing used an Illumina HiSeq 2500. TCRdb applied fastp at Q25 and MiXCR to the public reads, then kept only in-frame beta chains. Rows with a matching CDR3 protein are joined into one entry that keeps the most common DNA and genes. Present in this sample are approximately 32,000 distinct CDR3 sequences, less than 8% of which were seen just once. 22% of the sample belongs to the ten largest clones. The treatment or condition label of this sample denotes: live attenuated yellow fever vaccine strain. Sequences were derived from PBMCs, either bulk or a sorted T-cell subset (CD4+, CD8+, memory, or dextramer-sorted; not recorded which), sampled on the day of the first yellow fever vaccination. All receptors come from a man aged 18 to 29 who received the YFV17D yellow fever vaccine.

The sample holds a few counts of this clonotype. V is TRBV7-2 and J is TRBJ2-2, with 8 bases lining up with TRBD2. The CDR3 length is 14 residues. Trimming removed 3 bases from V and 5 bases from J; junction bases left unmatched: 2. CDR1 is SGHTA, CDR2 FQGNSA, per germline. The CDR3 is CASSFSGATGELFF. CDR3 coding DNA: TGTGCCAGCAGCTTTAGCGGGGCGACCGGGGAGCTGTTTTTT.

This clonotype appeared a few times. This CDR3 reads CASSLAPATNEKLFF. DNA for the CDR3: TGTGCCAGCAGCTTAGCGCCGGCAACTAATGAAAAACTGTTTTTT. The chain uses TRBV7-6 and TRBJ1-4; D gene unclear. V shed 0 bases and J shed 0 bases, with 5 bases lying between them. CDR1 SGHVS and CDR2 FNYEAQ come from the germline V gene. This CDR3 spans 15 amino acids.

This clonotype was seen repeatedly, ten times or more. The chain combines TRBV28 with TRBJ1-1; 7 positions agree with TRBD1. Unmatched junction bases numbered 4, after V lost 6 bases and J lost 0 bases. Germline V lookup: CDR1 MDHEN, CDR2 SYDVKM. This CDR3 spans 14 amino acids. The CDR3 DNA is TGTGCCAGCAGCTTGGGACAGATGAACACTGAAGCTTTCTTT. It codes for CASSLGQMNTEAFF.

This clonotype was detected only a few times. The gene calls are TRBV11-2 and TRBJ1-2; D perhaps matches TRBD1 (5 bases). Trimming left V 2 bases short and J 0 bases short, with 13 bases between. Germline V gives CDR1 SGHAT, CDR2 FQNNGV. The CDR3 contains 16 residues. The CDR3 DNA is TGTGCCAGCAGCTTAATTCAATGGGGCGCTAACTATGGCTACACCTTC. Translation: CASSLIQWGANYGYTF.